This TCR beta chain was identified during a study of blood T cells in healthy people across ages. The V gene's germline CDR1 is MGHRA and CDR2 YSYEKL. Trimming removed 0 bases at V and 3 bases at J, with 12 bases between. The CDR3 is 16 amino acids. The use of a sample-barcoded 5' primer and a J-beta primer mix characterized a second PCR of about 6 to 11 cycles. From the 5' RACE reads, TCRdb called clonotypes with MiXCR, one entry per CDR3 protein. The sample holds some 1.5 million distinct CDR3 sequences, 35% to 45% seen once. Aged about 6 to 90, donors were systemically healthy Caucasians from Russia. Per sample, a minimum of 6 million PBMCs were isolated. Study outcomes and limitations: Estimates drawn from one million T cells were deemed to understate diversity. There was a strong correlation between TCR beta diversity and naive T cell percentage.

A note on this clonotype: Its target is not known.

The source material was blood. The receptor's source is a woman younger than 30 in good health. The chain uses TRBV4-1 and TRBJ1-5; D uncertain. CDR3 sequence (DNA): TGCGCCAGCAGCCAAGAAGGAGGCCTAGCCAATCAGCCCCAGCATTTT. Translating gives CASSQEGGLANQPQHF.